Below are 21 T cell receptor beta chains sequenced from a single sample in a study of T-cell reconstitution after alpha-beta-depleted transplantation in children (dated by TCRdb to about 2016). The treatment or condition label of this sample denotes: allogeneic hematopoietic cell transplantation with graft depleted of TCRalphabeta T cells and CD19 B cells. The method was PCR. The instrument was an Illumina HiSeq 2500. Molecular barcoding was employed in the preparation of TCR libraries, with unique molecular identifiers being used to normalize TCRbeta repertoire quantification. TCRdb reprocessed the public reads (quality trimming at Q25 with fastp, clone calling with MiXCR) and kept in-frame beta chains. Entries that share a CDR3 protein sequence are merged under the most common genes and DNA. The sample profile shows 130,000 to 150,000 distinct CDR3 sequences; about 8.8% of them were found once. The ten largest clones capture around 18% of the sample.

The sequencing here drew on PBMCs, mostly from graft donor cells, taken 180 days after TCRalphabeta/CD19-depleted stem cell transplant. All receptors come from a female patient aged 2-10 years who had a stem cell transplant for congenital amegakaryocytic thrombocytopenia, so the T cells may come from the graft donor.

In this sample, this clonotype turned up many times. This chain connects TRBV7-6 to TRBJ2-7; 12 bases match TRBD2. Germline V gene data show CDR1 as SGHVS and CDR2 as FNYEAQ. The CDR3 totals 15 residues. Unmatched junction bases numbered 1, after V lost 1 base and J lost 3 bases. The chain's CDR3 is CASSLGTSGNYEQYF. CDR3 DNA sequence: TGTGCCAGCAGCTTAGGGACTAGCGGGAACTACGAGCAGTACTTC. Looking up the rest from reference TRBV7-6 and TRBJ2-7 gives the full variable domain: GAGVSQSPRYKVTKRGQDVALRCDPISGHVSLYWYRQALGQGPEFLTYFNYEAQQDKSGLPNDRFSAERPEGSISTLTIQRTEQRDSAMYRCASSLGTSGNYEQYFGPGTRLTVT.

This clonotype was counted many times. This sequence joins TRBV12-3 or TRBV12-4 and TRBJ2-3, with a weak D call TRBD2 (6 bases). V lost 1 base to trimming and J lost 3 bases, with 17 bases between them. The CDR3 is made up of 17 amino acids. DNA for the CDR3: TGTGCCAGCAGTTTAGATCCGCGGAGGGCCGGGACAGATACGCAGTATTTT. It translates to CASSLDPRRAGTDTQYF.

There are many counts of this clonotype. The chain recombines TRBV7-9 with TRBJ1-4; the match to TRBD1 covers 10 bases. This CDR3 has 15 amino acids. CDR1 and CDR2 from the germline V gene are SEHNR and FQNEAQ (reference sequence). Trimming removed 8 bases from V and 7 bases from J; junction bases left unmatched: 10. DNA for the CDR3: TGTGCCAGCTCCCCTCGACAGGGGGCGCGTGAAAAACTGTTTTTT. It translates to CASSPRQGAREKLFF.

This clonotype was seen at least ten times. The chain links TRBV15 to TRBJ2-5, with TRBD1 matching over 9 bases. The CDR3 spans 15 residues. With 1 base clipped from V and 3 bases from J, the junction kept 3 bases outside the gene matches. Germline CDR1 LNHNV, CDR2 YYDKDF (reference sequence). CDR3 protein: CATSRGGQGKETQYF. CDR3 sequence (DNA): TGTGCCACCAGCAGAGGCGGACAGGGGAAAGAGACCCAGTACTTC.

To note about this clonotype: This sequence may be a read error, since a much larger clone differs from it by one base. V usage is TRBV28 and J usage is TRBJ2-7; no firm D call. The germline V gene has CDR1 MDHEN and CDR2 SYDVKM. This CDR3 comprises 12 residues. V lost 5 bases, J lost 8 bases, and 13 bases lay in between. CDR3 in amino acids: CASSRRQYKQYF. The CDR3 coding sequence is TGTGCCAGCAGTCGTCGACAATACAAGCAGTACTTC.

This clonotype has a handful of counts. The V and J genes are TRBV2 and TRBJ1-2; D remains unclear. The V end lost 4 bases, the J end lost 10 bases, and 4 bases lay between the germline ends. CDR1 is SNHLY, CDR2 FYNNEI, per germline. The CDR3 runs to 9 residues. The CDR3 DNA sequence: TGTGCCAGCAGTGGGTACTACACCTTC. Its translation: CASSGYYTF.

The chain recombines TRBV5-1 with TRBJ2-1, with 8 bases fitting TRBD2. In germline, CDR1 is SGHRS, CDR2 YFSETQ. J lost 10 bases, V lost 4 bases, and 7 bases had no gene match. The CDR3 is 13 residues long. Here the CDR3 reads CASSPDGRDEQFF. The CDR3 DNA reads as TGCGCCAGCAGCCCCGACGGGAGGGACGAGCAGTTCTTC.

This clonotype was counted many times. This chain joins TRBV29-1 and TRBJ2-1; D unresolved. V lost 7 bases and J lost 4, with 5 bases in between. CDR3 size: 10 residues. The germline V gene encodes CDR1 SQVTM and CDR2 ANQGSEA. CDR3 nucleotide sequence: TGCAGCGCAGCATACAATGAGCAGTTCTTC. Amino acid sequence: CSAAYNEQFF.

This clonotype was seen more than once but under ten times. V usage is TRBV5-1 and J usage is TRBJ2-7, with a possible D match to TRBD1 (5 bases). The CDR3 is 15 amino acids. Germline V CDR1 and CDR2: SGHRS, YFSETQ. Trimming shortened V by 0 bases and J by 3 bases, and 13 bases separated the two germline ends. The CDR3 sequence is CASSLDAGPGYEQYF. DNA of the CDR3: TGCGCCAGCAGCTTGGATGCAGGGCCCGGCTACGAGCAGTACTTC.

This clonotype was observed at least ten times. The chain uses TRBV12-3 or TRBV12-4 and TRBJ2-7; TRBD1 matches 8 bases. V gave up 2 bases and J gave up 5 bases; unmatched junction bases: 8. CDR3 length: 15 residues. For the CDR3, the DNA is TGTGCCAGCAGTTTATACGGGACAGGCAAGGACGAGCAGTACTTC. Translation gives CASSLYGTGKDEQYF.

In its sample, this clonotype was seen many times. J is TRBJ2-1 and V is TRBV7-2; D gene unclear. Germline V gene data show CDR1 as SGHTA and CDR2 as FQGNSA. Trimming removed 5 bases from V and 4 bases from J, with 9 bases in between. This CDR3 has 13 amino acids. CDR3 amino acids: CASSAQWYNEQFF. The CDR3 DNA sequence: TGTGCCAGCAGCGCCCAATGGTACAATGAGCAGTTCTTC.

This clonotype occurred many times. This sequence joins TRBV28 and TRBJ1-5, with D tentatively TRBD1 (5 bases). Germline CDR1 reads MDHEN; CDR2 reads SYDVKM. This CDR3 is built from 16 residues. Trimming removed 5 bases from V and 5 bases from J, with 19 bases in between. The CDR3 nucleotides are TGTGCCAGCAGTGACCGGGACTTAGGTACGGATCAGCCCCAGCATTTT. This translates into CASSDRDLGTDQPQHF.

This clonotype was observed many times. The CDR3 nucleotides are TGTGCCACCAGTGACTTTGGCGGACAGGCCGTCTACGAGCAGTACTTC. It codes for CATSDFGGQAVYEQYF. The chain employs TRBV24-1 and TRBJ2-7; 7 bases line up with TRBD1. The CDR3 consists of 16 residues. From germline, CDR1 is KGHDR and CDR2 SFDVKD. Trimming removed 4 bases from V and 3 bases from J; junction bases left unmatched: 11.

This clonotype was counted a few times. This may be a read error: a much more frequent sequence differs by one nucleotide. This rearrangement joins TRBV20-1 to TRBJ2-4; perhaps D is TRBD1 or TRBD2 (5 bases each). CDR1 and CDR2 from the germline V gene are DFQATT and SNEGSKA (reference sequence). This CDR3 is 14 amino acids long. The CDR3 spells CSAAWGLAKNSQYF. CDR3 DNA sequence: TGCAGTGCTGCCTGGGGCCTAGCCAAAAACAGTCAGTACTTC.

This clonotype was counted many times. J is TRBJ2-7 and V is TRBV6-5; D is undetermined. V lost 5 bases and J 3 bases, leaving 8 bases between the germline ends. The CDR3 is 12 residues long. Germline assignment: CDR1 MNHEY and CDR2 SVGAGI. The CDR3 sequence is CASSPGHYEQYF. Written as DNA, the CDR3 is TGTGCCAGCAGTCCGGGTCACTACGAGCAGTACTTC.

This clonotype showed up just a few times. This chain connects TRBV20-1 to TRBJ1-5, with a possible D match to TRBD1 (6 bases). CDR1 and CDR2 from the germline V gene are DFQATT and SNEGSKA (reference sequence). This CDR3 region has 14 residues. The V end was cut by 6 bases, the J end by 5 bases, with 17 bases between. CDR3 loop: CSAIQGMPHQPQHF. CDR3 DNA: TGCAGTGCCATACAGGGAATGCCTCATCAGCCCCAGCATTTT.

This clonotype has a count of ten or more. The rearrangement joins TRBV5-1 to TRBJ2-1; weak D call: TRBD2 (6 bases). V was trimmed by 0 bases and J by 8 bases, leaving 12 bases between them. This CDR3 region has 14 residues. Germline CDR1 and CDR2: SGHRS and YFSETQ. CDR3 nucleotides: TGCGCCAGCAGCTTGGGACGGGGGTGGGATGAGCAGTTCTTC. Amino acid sequence: CASSLGRGWDEQFF.

The table lists this clonotype with many counts. The chain joins TRBV7-2 to TRBJ2-7; 7 bases align to TRBD1. The CDR3 is made up of 14 amino acids. Looked up from germline, CDR1 is SGHTA and CDR2 is FQGNSA. The trim removed 4 bases at V and 6 bases at J, leaving 9 bases unmatched. The CDR3 sequence is CASSSDRDGLEQYF. In DNA, the CDR3 is TGTGCCAGCAGCTCCGACAGGGACGGCCTCGAGCAGTACTTC. The full variable domain, rest sourced from reference TRBV7-2 and TRBJ2-7, is GAGVSQSPSNKVTEKGKDVELRCDPISGHTALYWYRQSLGQGLEFLIYFQGNSAPDKSGLPSDRFSAERTGGSVSTLTIQRTQQEDSAVYLCASSSDRDGLEQYFGPGTRLTVT.

This clonotype was counted many times. The chain links TRBV20-1 to TRBJ2-7; 10 nucleotides align to TRBD2. V lost 1 base and J lost 2; bases outside the gene matches: 8. CDR1 DFQATT and CDR2 SNEGSKA come from the germline V gene (reference sequence). The CDR3 is 16 residues long. The CDR3 DNA sequence: TGCAGTGCTAGAGGCGGGAGGACTAGCGGTCCCTACGAGCAGTACTTC. The encoded protein is CSARGGRTSGPYEQYF.

This clonotype came up many times. The rearrangement uses TRBV5-1 and TRBJ1-1, with D possibly matching TRBD1 (6 bases). V was pared by 0 bases and J by 2 bases, with 14 bases between. This CDR3 is 16 amino acids long. Per germline, CDR1 SGHRS and CDR2 YFSETQ. The CDR3: CASSLVGGVRNTEAFF. The CDR3 DNA follows: TGCGCCAGCAGCTTGGTCGGGGGCGTGCGAAACACTGAAGCTTTCTTT.

Only a few counts were recorded for this clonotype. CDR3 nucleotides: TGTGCCAGCAGTTCGGCGGGGATTGGGTACGAGCAGTACTTC. This gives the protein CASSSAGIGYEQYF. V gene TRBV28 combines with J gene TRBJ2-7; TRBD2 is a possible D gene (6 bases). The CDR3 is 14 amino acids. Germline V gene sequence: CDR1 MDHEN, CDR2 SYDVKM. The V gene lost 4 bases and the J gene lost 4 bases, with 14 bases spanning the gap.